One sample yielded the 22 T cell receptor beta chains listed below, sequenced in a study of regulatory T cells in long-lasting Graves disease. Time point meaning: newly diagnosed GD, antithyroid drugs for less than 3 months. The TCR library used RNA extracted from PBMCs. Arm-PCR of CDR3 regions with iRepertoire HTBI primers generated TCR beta libraries. TCRdb re-called the multiplex PCR reads with MiXCR, one entry per CDR3 protein. The repertoire holds almost 450,000 distinct CDR3 sequences, with about a sixth as singletons. The sample was also linked to a second study, of T cells in Graves' hyperthyroidism and ophthalmopathy.

The specimen comprised peripheral blood mononuclear cells (PBMCs), sampled at new diagnosis, from a patient treated with antithyroid drugs. All receptors derive from a woman aged 25 to 39 with Graves disease.

The chain carries TRBV10-3 and TRBJ2-2; no reliable D call. CDR1 and CDR2 (germline): ENHRY, SYGVKD. This CDR3 is 12 amino acids long. The V end was cut by 6 bases, the J end by 1 base, with 3 bases between. CDR3 in amino acids: CAIRQNTGELFF. CDR3 DNA: TGTGCCATCAGGCAGAACACCGGGGAGCTGTTTTTT.

About this clonotype: A single base separates this from a much larger clone, so it may be a read error. This chain links TRBV2 with TRBJ2-7, with TRBD1 matching 8 bases. Germline V gene data show CDR1 as SNHLY and CDR2 as FYNNEI. This CDR3 has 14 residues. Trimming removed 5 bases from V and 9 bases from J; junction bases left unmatched: 12. The CDR3 DNA reads as TGTGCCAGCAGTAGGACAGGGTCTCGGGACGGGCAGTACTTC. It encodes CASSRTGSRDGQYF.

For this clonotype: An end of the junction differs from the germline gene, which may be a read error. The V call is TRBV27, the J call TRBJ1-1; 9 nucleotides line up with TRBD1. There are 16 residues in the CDR3. Germline-derived CDR1 and CDR2 are MNHEY and SMNVEV (reference sequence). In nucleotides, the CDR3 is TGTGCCAGCAGTTTGCTCACCGAGGACAGGGGATCTGAAGCTCTCTTT. It is translated as CASSLLTEDRGSEALF.

This clonotype was counted many times. J is TRBJ2-1 and V is TRBV28; D might be TRBD1 or TRBD2, each matching 6 bases. In germline, CDR1 is MDHEN, CDR2 SYDVKM. The CDR3 runs to 17 residues. Trimming stripped 6 bases from V and 5 bases from J, with 23 bases between. CDR3 in DNA: TGTGCCAGCAGCCGCCAGATAGGGGGGCTGGGAAACAATGAGCAGTTCTTC. This encodes CASSRQIGGLGNNEQFF.

V is TRBV27 and J is TRBJ2-1; D not resolved. Germline CDR1 and CDR2: MNHEY and SMNVEV (reference sequence). V dropped 8 bases and J dropped 5 bases, with 10 bases sitting between them. The CDR3 has 12 residues. DNA of the CDR3: TGTGCCAGCGCTGAAAGCCACAATGAGCAGTTCTTC. Translation: CASAESHNEQFF.

On this clonotype: One end of the junction is discordant with germline, which a read error may explain. The chain recombines TRBV4-1 with TRBJ2-5; 15 bases are a match to TRBD2. Germline CDR1 reads MGHRA; CDR2 reads YSYEKL. This CDR3 has 17 residues. This CDR3 reads CARSQTGLAGGWETQYF. The DNA of the CDR3 is TGCGCCAGGAGCCAAACGGGACTAGCGGGAGGTTGGGAGACCCAGTACTTC.

This chain links TRBV29-1 with TRBJ2-1; D is possibly TRBD1 or TRBD2 (5 bases each). Germline lookup yields CDR1 SQVTM and CDR2 ANQGSEA. The CDR3 is made up of 13 amino acids. The V gene lost 7 bases and the J gene lost 8 bases, with 18 bases spanning the gap. CDR3 in DNA: TGCAGCGCATACCGGGACCCTGAATATGAGCAGTTCTTC. It is translated as CSAYRDPEYEQFF.

The table lists this clonotype with a few counts. The chain recombines TRBV11-3 with TRBJ2-3; TRBD2 matches 11 bases. Per germline, CDR1 SGHNT and CDR2 YENEEA. The trim removed 5 bases at V and 4 bases at J, leaving 11 bases unmatched. The CDR3 loop spans 17 amino acids. The CDR3 DNA sequence: TGTGCCAGCAGCCCAAGCCCACTAGCGGGAGTCCCAGATACGCAGTATTTT. Protein: CASSPSPLAGVPDTQYF.

The chain couples TRBV7-9 to TRBJ1-1; D unclear. This CDR3 contains 11 residues. The ends were cut back, 0 bases at V and 10 bases at J, with 6 bases in the middle. Germline-derived CDR1 and CDR2 are SEHNR and FQNEAQ (reference sequence). The CDR3, as DNA: TGTGCCAGCAGCTTAGCAAACGCAGCTTTCTTT. This sequence encodes CASSLANAAFF.

The J gene is TRBJ1-5, the V gene TRBV20-1; D remains ambiguous. The CDR3 length is 11 residues. Per the germline V gene, CDR1 is DFQATT and CDR2 is SNEGSKA (reference sequence). V lost 3 bases to trimming and J lost 6 bases, with 6 bases between them. The CDR3 DNA reads as TGCAGTGCTAGGTTGGGTCAGCCCCAGCATTTT. The encoded protein is CSARLGQPQHF.

The rearrangement uses TRBV4-1 and TRBJ1-1; D not certain. Trimming cost V 2 bases and J 6 bases, with 19 bases left between them. The CDR3 spans 16 residues. Germline V CDR1 and CDR2: MGHRA, YSYEKL. CDR3 protein: CASSQPAGPGGAEAFF. The CDR3 DNA is TGCGCCAGCAGCCAACCAGCCGGTCCGGGTGGGGCTGAAGCTTTCTTT.

V is TRBV6-1 and J is TRBJ2-7, with D uncertain. This CDR3 is 13 amino acids long. The germline V and J ends were trimmed by 7 bases and 5 bases, with 15 bases remaining between them. The V gene's germline CDR1 is MNHNS and CDR2 SASEGT. In nucleotides, the CDR3 is TGTGCCAGCATCCTCGGCCCTGGTCACGAGCAGTACTTC. This encodes CASILGPGHEQYF.

This clonotype was seen a few times. The chain recombines TRBV12-3 or TRBV12-4 with TRBJ1-2; D is possibly TRBD1 (5 bases). This CDR3 is 13 amino acids long. The ends were cut back, 8 bases at V and 7 bases at J, with 17 bases in the middle. CDR3 amino acids: CASHSGVTLGYTF. For the CDR3, the DNA is TGTGCCAGCCATTCGGGGGTTACTCTTGGCTACACCTTC.

This clonotype has just one count. The chain has TRBV28 and TRBJ2-3; no clear D. This CDR3 comprises 18 residues. CDR1 and CDR2 from the germline V gene are MDHEN and SYDVKM. V shed 6 bases and J shed 4 bases, with 26 bases lying between them. The CDR3 DNA reads as TGTGCCAGCAGCTCTCGCTATACTCCTCCCCAGAGCCCAGATACGCAGTATTTT. This gives the protein CASSSRYTPPQSPDTQYF. Drawing the rest from reference TRBV28 and TRBJ2-3, the complete variable domain is DVKVTQSSRYLVKRTGEKVFLECVQDMDHENMFWYRQDPGLGLRLIYFSYDVKMKEKGDIPEGYSVSREKKERFSLILESASTNQTSMYLCASSSRYTPPQSPDTQYFGPGTRLTVL.

The chain carries TRBV29-1 and TRBJ2-5, with D possibly being TRBD1 or TRBD2 (6 bases each). There are 15 residues in the CDR3. The germline gives CDR1 SQVTM, CDR2 ANQGSEA. V lost 3 bases and J lost 3, with 17 bases in between. This chain's CDR3 is CSVDSLRGVEETQYF. CDR3 nucleotide sequence: TGCAGCGTTGATTCTCTTAGGGGGGTGGAAGAGACCCAGTACTTC.

The table lists this clonotype with many counts. The V gene is TRBV12-3 or TRBV12-4, the J gene TRBJ1-5; 9 bases fit TRBD1. The CDR3 consists of 13 residues. The V segment lost 7 bases and the J segment 6 bases; nucleotides outside the gene matches: 4. CDR3 loop: CASTGQGRQPQHF. The CDR3 DNA reads TGTGCCAGCACCGGACAGGGGCGTCAGCCCCAGCATTTT.

There are many counts of this clonotype. As DNA, the CDR3 is TGTGCCAGCAGCTTAGCCCCCGGAGCGAGGGAGACCCAGTACTTC. This gives the protein CASSLAPGARETQYF. This chain connects TRBV7-2 to TRBJ2-5; D unresolved. The germline V and J ends were trimmed by 0 bases and 5 bases, with 13 bases remaining between them. The CDR3 loop spans 15 amino acids. Germline V CDR1 and CDR2: SGHTA, FQGNSA.

This clonotype was counted between two and nine times. V gene TRBV12-3 or TRBV12-4 combines with J gene TRBJ2-4; 10 bases are shared with TRBD1. This CDR3 comprises 17 residues. The ends lost 4 bases at V and 5 bases at J; junction bases unmatched: 11. The CDR3 spells CASSYPSTGGRENIQYF. CDR3 bases: TGTGCCAGCAGTTACCCTTCGACAGGGGGCAGAGAAAACATTCAGTACTTC.

This clonotype turned up a few times. The chain has TRBV10-3 and TRBJ2-1; TRBD2 is a possible D gene (5 bases). Trimming took 6 bases from V and 7 from J, leaving 16 bases between them. The CDR3 is made up of 14 amino acids. CDR1 ENHRY and CDR2 SYGVKD come from the germline V gene. CDR3 amino acids: CAIRRAGGSNEQFF. The CDR3, as DNA: TGTGCCATCAGGAGGGCCGGAGGAAGTAATGAGCAGTTCTTC.

The chain recombines TRBV4-2 with TRBJ1-5, with a tentative D call TRBD1 (6 bases). The germline V gene has CDR1 LGHNA and CDR2 YNFKEQ. The germline V and J ends were trimmed by 0 bases and 5 bases, with 11 bases remaining between them. This CDR3 has 15 amino acids. The CDR3 here is CASSQEPGGHQPQHF. CDR3 DNA sequence: TGTGCCAGCAGCCAAGAACCGGGGGGCCATCAGCCCCAGCATTTT.

The table lists this clonotype with many counts. The J gene is TRBJ1-1, the V gene TRBV28; D may be TRBD1 (5 bases). The length of the CDR3 is 15 residues. The germline V gene has CDR1 MDHEN and CDR2 SYDVKM. The ends were cut back, 2 bases at V and 1 base at J, with 11 bases in the middle. The CDR3 is CASSLQGRPNTEAFF. The CDR3 DNA sequence: TGTGCCAGCAGTTTACAGGGACGGCCGAACACTGAAGCTTTCTTT.

This clonotype was counted at least ten times. The chain recombines TRBV6-2 or TRBV6-3 with TRBJ2-5; 12 bases agree with TRBD2. This CDR3 contains 14 residues. Germline CDR1 is MNHEY and CDR2 is SVGEGT. V lost 6 bases to trimming and J lost 4 bases; unmatched junction nucleotides: 3. For the CDR3, the DNA is TGTGCCAGCAGGCCGGGACTAGCGGGAGAGACCCAGTACTTC. The encoded protein is CASRPGLAGETQYF.